Described below is a single T cell receptor beta chain sequence and its context. This entry is derived from a study of blood T cell repertoires in COVID-19. On the study more broadly: Some COVID-19 samples were acute and others convalescent; all came from the United States, Italy and Spain. From T cells, B-cell-depleted T cells, or PBMCs came the material, which was cDNA or gDNA.

V was trimmed by 2 bases and J by 3 bases, leaving 5 bases between them. Germline CDR1 MNHEY, CDR2 SVGAGI. The CDR3 totals 13 residues. As originally analysed: Amplifying reference gene primers gave estimates of nucleated cell counts. The table came from immunoSEQ multiplex PCR; TCRdb's copy has only in-frame clones and leaves some out. V, J and clone size reflect that table, while D and trimming were determined from the DNA. The table shows more than 45,000 clones, with less than 95% occurring only once. The J gene is TRBJ1-5, the V gene TRBV6-5, with unresolved D. This TCR was sampled from a human donor in a cohort sampled during active COVID-19. Sequenced sample: peripheral blood. In DNA form, the CDR3 reads TGTGCCAGCAGTTACCAGAACAATCAGCCCCAGCATTTT. Translated, it gives CASSYQNNQPQHF.